One sample yielded the 5 T cell receptor beta chains listed below, sequenced in a study of regulatory T cells in long-lasting Graves disease. Indicated time point: persistent/refractory GD, antithyroid drugs over 5 years with positive TRAb. The TCR library was made from RNA extracted from PBMCs. iRepertoire HTBI primers and Arm-PCR of CDR3 regions built TCR beta libraries. MiXCR, run by TCRdb on the multiplex PCR reads, gives a single entry per CDR3 protein. The sample gives about 460,000 distinct CDR3 sequences, roughly 23% of which show up once; around 13% is in the top ten. Material: peripheral blood mononuclear cells (PBMCs), obtained when the disease was refractory, from a patient treated with antithyroid drugs. The source of these receptors is a female donor with Graves disease.

The chain combines TRBV10-3 with TRBJ1-3; 7 positions match TRBD1. The V segment lost 4 bases and the J segment 3 bases; nucleotides outside the gene matches: 3. The CDR3 runs to 14 residues. The germline V gene has CDR1 ENHRY and CDR2 SYGVKD. The CDR3, as DNA: TGTGCCATCAGTGGACAGGGTAATGGAAACACCATATATTTT. Encoded protein: CAISGQGNGNTIYF.

This clonotype was observed at least ten times. V gene TRBV15 combines with J gene TRBJ2-5; D may be TRBD2 (6 bases). Germline V gives CDR1 LNHNV, CDR2 YYDKDF (reference sequence). Trimming left V 5 bases short and J 0 bases short, with 13 bases between. The CDR3 contains 15 residues. CDR3 DNA: TGTGCCACCAGCCCCCGTCGGGGGTACCAAGAGACCCAGTACTTC. Its translation is CATSPRRGYQETQYF.

The chain joins TRBV12-3 or TRBV12-4 to TRBJ2-1; D call uncertain. The CDR3 runs 14 residues. V lost 6 bases to trimming and J lost 8 bases, with 17 bases between them. As DNA, the CDR3 is TGTGCCAGCAGAGGCTTCCTAGATCAGGATGAGCAGTTCTTC. It codes for CASRGFLDQDEQFF.

This clonotype was detected once. The chain combines TRBV29-1 with TRBJ2-3; D remains unclear. Deletions cut 7 bases from V and 2 bases from J, with 7 bases between. The CDR3 covers 11 residues. Germline V gene sequence: CDR1 SQVTM, CDR2 ANQGSEA. DNA for the CDR3: TGCAGCGGAGTTAACACAGATACGCAGTATTTT. It specifies CSGVNTDTQYF.

The V and J genes are TRBV25-1 and TRBJ1-3, with D unresolved. Trimming took off 5 bases at V and 0 bases at J, with 11 bases between the two ends. The CDR3 has 15 amino acids. Germline V gives CDR1 MGHDK, CDR2 SYGVNS. The CDR3 DNA sequence: TGTGCCAGCAGTCCGAGGGTAAACTCTGGAAACACCATATATTTT. Protein sequence: CASSPRVNSGNTIYF.